This TCR beta chain was profiled in a study of blood T cell repertoires in COVID-19 (dated by TCRdb to 2019 to 2021). Background on the whole study: Collaborator samples came from the United States, Italy and Spain and covered acute and convalescent phases of COVID-19. The prospective study material was composed of cDNA or gDNA derived from T cells, B-cell-depleted T cells, or PBMCs. The dataset comprised deeply sampled blood TCRbeta repertoires from subjects exposed to, actively infected with, or recovered from COVID-19. A freely available public database, intended as a resource for researchers studying the immune response to SARS-CoV-2, is where the repertoires were released. Samples came from the ongoing ImmuneRACE study (first 160 participants) plus 1,254 subjects from 6 global collaborators. A de-identified subject ID, COVID-19 status, age in years and sex were almost always included in the sample metadata. HLA class I and class II types, where available, came from metadata supplied by the sample provider rather than from assay-based typing.

TCRbeta CDR3 regions were amplified from genomic DNA by means of the immunoSEQ Assay, a bias-controlled multiplex PCR. Regarding the original processing steps: The number of nucleated cells in each sample was estimated from the amplification of reference gene primers within the assay. To quantify the absolute abundance of each unique TCRbeta CDR3 rearrangement, sequence reads were collapsed and filtered. Productive Simpson clonality was computed per sample as the square root of Simpson's diversity index over productive rearrangements. Sourced from immuneACCESS, this table was stored by TCRdb with only in-frame sequences that have V and J called. A share of the clones is absent; for the studies checked, an unresolved V gene accounts for under half, and the remainder has no known explanation. The V and J calls and clone size are taken from that table; D and trimming were inferred from the DNA. This sample has 150,000 or so clones in its table, and around 84% of those were observed once. Approximately 8% of the sample belongs to the ten largest clones.

Participants in the prospective study were enrolled through a virtual design, were aged roughly 18 to 100 years, and lived in some 24 United States geographic areas. Cohort assignment in the prospective study relied on participant-reported clinical history from a screening survey and a study questionnaire. Recovered participants in ImmuneRACE Cohort 3 were defined by two consecutive negative NP/OP PCR tests, clearance by a healthcare professional, or resolution of symptoms. In the prospective study, mobile phlebotomists collected whole blood, serum and a nasopharyngeal or oropharyngeal swab from each participant. Participants in the prospective study had the option to provide additional blood draws and questionnaires over a roughly 2-month period. Prospective study blood samples were shipped either frozen or at room temperature before DNA extraction. The paper's findings and limits, for the study overall: Clinical and demographic metadata were provided uncurated, with the amount varying by source and participant.

About this clone itself: Which antigen it targets is not known. Per-nucleotide qualities are absent, and no much larger clonotype sits a single base away.

V drops 0 bases and J drops 0 bases, leaving 9 bases in between. The CDR3 numbers 16 residues from cysteine through phenylalanine. Solely the CDR3 DNA is kept, with 48 bases framed from the first base. The germline V gene gives CDR1 as MGHRA and CDR2 as YSYEKL. The sequence was obtained from a woman in her 50s who had recovered from COVID-19. The V and J segments used are TRBV4-1 and TRBJ2-1; no D gene call is confident. Sequenced: PBMCs or T cells enriched from blood (not recorded which). The CDR3 protein is CASSQDEQSSYNEQFF. The DNA is as follows: TGCGCCAGCAGCCAAGATGAACAAAGCTCCTACAATGAGCAGTTCTTC.